The 24 T cell receptor beta chains presented below share a single source sample, sequenced in a study of lymphopenia after photon versus proton radiotherapy (dated by TCRdb to 2018 to 2020). Receptor libraries were prepared by the immunoSEQ multiplex PCR assay. Sourced from immuneACCESS, this table was stored by TCRdb with only in-frame sequences that have V and J called. A share of the clones is absent; for the studies checked, an unresolved V gene accounts for under half, and the remainder has no known explanation. Recorded for this sample are about 83,000 clones; around 88% of them occurred a single time. The ten biggest clones cover roughly 1.4% of the sample. The sequencing used peripheral blood, collected from a patient treated with proton-based radiotherapy. The receptors here all came from a man aged 55-75 years with pancreatic cancer.

This clone was found a few times. The rearrangement links TRBV5-1 to TRBJ2-3; D is unclear. The germline gives CDR1 SGHRS, CDR2 YFSETQ. There are 14 residues in the CDR3. V gave up 4 bases and J gave up 1 base, with 10 bases separating them. The CDR3 DNA reads as TGCGCCAGCAGCGGGGTAGGACGCACAGATACGCAGTATTTT. It is translated as CASSGVGRTDTQYF.

The chain is built from TRBV28 and TRBJ2-7, with TRBD1 matching 7 bases. This CDR3 comprises 12 residues. Unmatched junction bases numbered 8, after V lost 9 bases and J lost 6 bases. Per the germline V gene, CDR1 is MDHEN and CDR2 is SYDVKM. Here the CDR3 reads CASSKQGFEQYF. The CDR3 DNA follows: TGTGCCAGTTCTAAACAGGGGTTCGAGCAGTACTTC.

The chain employs TRBV7-9 and TRBJ2-7; a weak D match, TRBD1 (5 bases). This CDR3 has 15 residues. V was cut by 5 bases and J by 1 base, with 15 bases left in between. CDR1 SEHNR and CDR2 FQNEAQ come from the germline V gene (reference sequence). As DNA, the CDR3 is TGTGCCAGCAGCCCCGGCACAGGATATTCCTACGAGCAGTACTTC. It translates to CASSPGTGYSYEQYF.

This clone was seen a few times. This chain links TRBV7-6 with TRBJ2-5, with 8 bases fitting TRBD1. Germline CDR1 and CDR2: SGHVS and FNYEAQ. The J segment lost 8 bases and the V segment lost 1 base, leaving 3 bases of the junction unmatched. This CDR3 is built from 13 residues. The CDR3 bases are TGTGCCAGCAGCTTAGGAGGACAGGGTACCCAGTACTTC. This translates into CASSLGGQGTQYF.

This chain connects TRBV5-4 to TRBJ2-7; 16 bases agree with TRBD2. This CDR3 has 16 amino acids. V trimming: 4 bases; J trimming: 6 bases; junction bases outside the gene matches: 7. Germline V lookup: CDR1 SGHNT, CDR2 YYREEE (reference sequence). This chain's CDR3 is CASSPGLAGGLGEQYF. CDR3 sequence (DNA): TGTGCCAGCAGCCCGGGACTAGCGGGAGGGTTAGGCGAGCAGTACTTC.

The chain uses TRBV10-3 and TRBJ1-2; perhaps TRBD1 as D (6 bases). The CDR3 runs to 13 residues. V was shortened by 4 bases and J by 4 bases, with 10 bases between the two germline ends. The germline V gene encodes CDR1 ENHRY and CDR2 SYGVKD. The CDR3 loop reads CAISGIQGYGYTF. The CDR3 nucleotides are TGTGCCATCAGTGGGATACAGGGCTATGGCTACACCTTC.

V gene TRBV5-1 combines with J gene TRBJ2-5; D uncertain. The germline gives CDR1 SGHRS, CDR2 YFSETQ. Trimming cost V 5 bases and J 0 bases, with 11 bases left between them. CDR3 length equals 14 residues. CDR3 sequence: CASSSDLYQETQYF. The CDR3 DNA sequence: TGCGCCAGCAGTTCGGATTTGTACCAAGAGACCCAGTACTTC. Drawing the rest from reference TRBV5-1 and TRBJ2-5, the complete variable domain is KAGVTQTPRYLIKTRGQQVTLSCSPISGHRSVSWYQQTPGQGLQFLFEYFSETQRNKGNFPGRFSGRQFSNSRSEMNVSTLELGDSALYLCASSSDLYQETQYFGPGTRLLVL.

This chain links TRBV11-3 with TRBJ2-1, with 10 bases lining up with TRBD2. The CDR3 contains 17 residues. V shed 0 bases, J shed 9 bases, and the junction held 11 bases outside the gene matches. The V gene's germline CDR1 is SGHNT and CDR2 YENEEA. The CDR3 DNA follows: TGTGCCAGCAGCTTAGATAGGGGCCTAGCGGGAGATGGTGAGCAGTTCTTC. This codes for CASSLDRGLAGDGEQFF.

The V call is TRBV20-1, the J call TRBJ2-2; D is unresolved. CDR3 size: 11 residues. Trimming removed 3 bases at V and 8 bases at J, with 7 bases between. CDR1 is DFQATT, CDR2 SNEGSKA, per germline (reference sequence). The CDR3 spells CSARAQGELFF. CDR3 coding DNA: TGCAGTGCTAGGGCCCAGGGGGAGCTGTTTTTT.

V usage is TRBV6-1 and J usage is TRBJ2-7; 11 nucleotides agree with TRBD2. CDR1 is MNHNS and CDR2 is SASEGT in the germline V gene. The CDR3 is 15 amino acids. J lost 6 bases, V lost 3 bases, and 7 bases had no gene match. This CDR3 is CASSDKGLAGIEQYF. CDR3 DNA: TGTGCCAGCAGTGATAAAGGACTAGCGGGCATCGAGCAGTACTTC.

The V and J genes are TRBV7-3 and TRBJ2-1, with 8 bases fitting TRBD2. Germline lookup yields CDR1 SGHTA and CDR2 FQGTGA. The CDR3 is 16 amino acids. Trimming cost V 5 bases and J 4 bases; bases outside gene matches: 10. CDR3 sequence reads: CASSPKASGQYNEQFF. In DNA form, the CDR3 reads TGTGCCAGCAGCCCCAAGGCTAGCGGGCAATACAATGAGCAGTTCTTC.

There are a few counts of this clone. V and J are TRBV29-1 and TRBJ1-4; 7 bases agree with TRBD1. CDR1 SQVTM and CDR2 ANQGSEA come from the germline V gene. J lost 8 bases, V lost 7 bases, and 13 bases had no gene match. This CDR3 comprises 14 residues. CDR3 protein: CSAQGQGVGEKLFF. CDR3 nucleotides: TGCAGCGCCCAGGGGCAGGGGGTGGGGGAAAAACTGTTTTTT.

The chain joins TRBV28 to TRBJ1-1; D is possibly TRBD1 (6 bases). The CDR3 has 15 amino acids. Germline V gene sequence: CDR1 MDHEN, CDR2 SYDVKM. V was trimmed by 3 bases and J by 0 bases, leaving 11 bases between them. This CDR3 is CASSFSGTLNTEAFF. CDR3 DNA: TGTGCCAGCAGTTTCTCCGGGACACTGAACACTGAAGCTTTCTTT.

The chain joins TRBV5-1 to TRBJ1-1, with 7 bases that match TRBD1. CDR3 length equals 15 residues. V was pared by 0 bases and J by 4 bases, with 6 bases of the junction left unmatched. Germline CDR1 SGHRS, CDR2 YFSETQ. The CDR3: CASSLASGGGTEAFF. CDR3 DNA sequence: TGCGCCAGCAGCTTGGCTTCAGGGGGGGGCACTGAAGCTTTCTTT.

In its sample, this clone was seen a few times. The gene calls are TRBV6-1 and TRBJ2-1, with D uncertain. V lost 2 bases and J lost 6, with 5 bases in between. Germline CDR1 MNHNS, CDR2 SASEGT. The CDR3 extends over 12 amino acids. The CDR3 protein is CASSEWGNEQFF. The CDR3 region has the DNA TGTGCCAGCAGTGAATGGGGCAATGAGCAGTTCTTC.

The V gene is TRBV2, the J gene TRBJ2-7; TRBD1 might be the D (5 bases). CDR1 and CDR2 (germline): SNHLY, FYNNEI. V lost 4 bases, J lost 0 bases, and 10 bases lay in between. This CDR3 is 14 amino acids long. The CDR3 DNA is TGTGCCAGCAGTGCCAGACAGACCTCCTACGAGCAGTACTTC. Amino acid sequence: CASSARQTSYEQYF.

This sequence joins TRBV7-6 and TRBJ2-4; D is possibly TRBD1 (6 bases). Trimming removed 4 bases at V and 8 bases at J, with 21 bases between. Germline-derived CDR1 and CDR2 are SGHVS and FNYEAQ. The CDR3 is 16 amino acids. The CDR3 protein is CASSSWSNIPGDIQYF. The CDR3 DNA is TGTGCCAGCAGCTCCTGGTCCAATATCCCAGGGGACATTCAGTACTTC.

CDR3 sequence reads: CSVEDGGNTIYF. CDR3 nucleotides: TGCAGCGTTGAAGACGGCGGAAACACCATATATTTT. The chain is built from TRBV29-1 and TRBJ1-3; unclear D gene. The CDR3 is 12 amino acids. Trimming removed 0 bases at V and 4 bases at J, with 4 bases between. Germline V gives CDR1 SQVTM, CDR2 ANQGSEA.

This clone was counted a single time. The rearrangement joins TRBV30 to TRBJ1-5, with 8 bases identical to TRBD1. This CDR3 comprises 14 residues. Germline CDR1 reads GTSNPN; CDR2 reads SVGIG (reference sequence). The ends lost 2 bases at V and 9 bases at J; junction bases unmatched: 9. This chain's CDR3 is CAWSPKGQGLPQHF. The CDR3 DNA is TGTGCCTGGAGTCCCAAAGGACAGGGTCTGCCCCAGCATTTT.

The CDR3 is CASSYSIAGGNNEQFF. The CDR3 region has the DNA TGTGCCAGCAGCTACTCTATAGCGGGAGGAAACAATGAGCAGTTCTTC. This chain joins TRBV7-2 and TRBJ2-1, with 10 bases that match TRBD2. The CDR3 is 16 amino acids. V shed 4 bases and J 5 bases; nucleotides not matched to a gene: 8. CDR1 and CDR2 from the germline V gene are SGHTA and FQGNSA.

The chain joins TRBV6-1 to TRBJ2-7; 8 nucleotides match TRBD1. The length of the CDR3 is 14 residues. Germline V gene data show CDR1 as MNHNS and CDR2 as SASEGT. Germline trimming cut 3 bases from V and 5 bases from J; bases unmatched to any gene: 6. The CDR3 loop reads CASSDDRGLDEQYF. In DNA form, the CDR3 reads TGTGCCAGCAGTGATGACAGGGGCTTGGACGAGCAGTACTTC.

This chain uses TRBV19 with TRBJ1-3; the D is unclear. Per the germline V gene, CDR1 is LNHDA and CDR2 is SQIVND (reference sequence). Trimming took 9 bases from V and 1 from J, leaving 7 bases between them. The CDR3 covers 12 residues. DNA of the CDR3: TGTGCCAGCTGCCAGTCTGGAAACACCATATATTTT. Translated, it gives CASCQSGNTIYF.

The CDR3: CASSTYFAGGIYNEQFF. DNA of the CDR3: TGTGCCAGCAGTACCTATTTCGCGGGAGGTATCTACAATGAGCAGTTCTTC. This chain uses TRBV27 with TRBJ2-1; 8 bases line up with TRBD2. The trim removed 5 bases at V and 3 bases at J, leaving 12 bases unmatched. The CDR3 totals 17 residues. The germline V gene has CDR1 MNHEY and CDR2 SMNVEV (reference sequence).

This clone was observed once. This chain joins TRBV7-3 and TRBJ2-2; 8 bases fit TRBD1. After removal of 2 bases from V and 7 bases from J, the junction contained 6 bases not matched to a gene. The CDR3 covers 15 residues. Germline loops: CDR1 SGHTA, CDR2 FQGTGA. Written as DNA, the CDR3 is TGTGCCAGCAGCTTACGACGGACAGGGATCGGGGAGCTGTTTTTT. Its translation: CASSLRRTGIGELFF.